The 22 T cell receptor beta chains reported below all come from one sample, sequenced in a study of T cell responses to AZD1222 COVID-19 vaccine. Method: immunoSEQ multiplex PCR; TCRdb's copy keeps in-frame clones and lacks some. The sample lists roughly 130,000 clones, just over 85% occurring once. The sequenced sample was peripheral blood, obtained on day 0 of AZD1222 vaccination. The receptors come from an adult in good health.

The gene calls are TRBV23-1 and TRBJ1-2; D remains unclear. TRBV23-1 qualifies as an ORF whose function is uncertain. Trimming removed 2 bases from V and 3 bases from J, with 10 bases in between. The length of the CDR3 is 14 residues. The CDR3 loop is CASSQGIADYGYTF. The CDR3 coding sequence is TGCGCCAGCAGTCAAGGGATAGCGGACTATGGCTACACCTTC.

V and J are TRBV30 and TRBJ2-7, with D possibly being TRBD2 (6 bases). Trimming removed 5 bases at V and 0 bases at J, with 11 bases between. CDR1 and CDR2 from the germline V gene are GTSNPN and SVGIG (reference sequence). The CDR3 extends over 13 amino acids. The DNA of the CDR3 is TGTGCCTGGGCGACGGGGGTCTCCTACGAGCAGTACTTC. Translation: CAWATGVSYEQYF.

The V call is TRBV12-3 or TRBV12-4, the J call TRBJ2-6, with no clear D. V lost 6 bases and J lost 0, with 3 bases in between. The CDR3 loop spans 13 amino acids. CDR3 sequence (DNA): TGTGCCAGCAGGTACTCTGGGGCCAACGTCCTGACTTTC. It translates to CASRYSGANVLTF.

CDR3 loop: CASSSTTGVALGYGYTF. The CDR3 DNA reads as TGTGCCAGCAGCTCTACTACAGGGGTCGCGTTGGGGTATGGCTACACCTTC. The gene calls are TRBV3-1 (or the pseudogene TRBV3-2) and TRBJ1-2; 7 positions agree with TRBD1. The V segment lost 5 bases and the J segment 5 bases; nucleotides outside the gene matches: 17. Germline CDR1 reads LGHDT; CDR2 reads YNNKEL (reference sequence). There are 17 residues in the CDR3.

The chain links TRBV29-1 to TRBJ2-7; a possible D gene is TRBD1 (6 bases). The CDR3 spans 13 residues. V lost 6 bases and J lost 2, with 14 bases in between. The germline V gene has CDR1 SQVTM and CDR2 ANQGSEA. The CDR3 bases are TGCAGCGTGTCACCGACAGGCACCTACGAGCAGTACTTC. This sequence encodes CSVSPTGTYEQYF.

The V call is TRBV4-1, the J call TRBJ1-5, with 7 bases fitting TRBD1. V trimming: 0 bases; J trimming: 1 base; junction bases outside the gene matches: 15. CDR1 is MGHRA and CDR2 is YSYEKL in the germline V gene. The CDR3 sequence is 20 residues long. Here the CDR3 reads CASSQDSPQGVRGSNQPQHF. The CDR3 DNA is TGCGCCAGCAGCCAAGACTCACCCCAGGGGGTACGAGGGAGCAATCAGCCCCAGCATTTT.

This chain links TRBV6-2 or TRBV6-3 with TRBJ1-2; maybe TRBD1 (6 bases). V lost 5 bases and J lost 5, with 15 bases in between. Germline CDR1 and CDR2: MNHEY and SVGEGT. CDR3 length: 14 amino acids. The CDR3 loop reads CASSRGKEDYGYTF. The CDR3 nucleotides are TGTGCCAGCAGTAGGGGGAAGGAGGATTATGGCTACACCTTC.

The chain couples TRBV18 to TRBJ1-4, with D hard to call. The CDR3 runs to 13 residues. Germline CDR1 is KGHSH and CDR2 is LQKENI. V lost 4 bases, J lost 6 bases, and 9 bases lay in between. Here the CDR3 DNA reads TGTGCCAGCTCACTAGGGATTGATGAAAAACTGTTTTTT. Protein: CASSLGIDEKLFF.

The chain has TRBV10-3 and TRBJ1-5; 7 bases match TRBD1. V lost 9 bases and J lost 0; bases outside the gene matches: 5. CDR3 size: 14 residues. Germline values: CDR1 ENHRY, CDR2 SYGVKD. The CDR3 is CAIGTDFSNQPQHF. CDR3 DNA: TGTGCCATAGGGACAGATTTTAGCAATCAGCCCCAGCATTTT.

This chain uses TRBV2 with TRBJ1-2; D may be TRBD1 (5 bases). The V gene lost 9 bases and the J gene lost 4 bases, with 18 bases spanning the gap. The CDR3 has 14 residues. Looked up from germline, CDR1 is SNHLY and CDR2 is FYNNEI. CDR3 in amino acids: CARLPLQVGYGYTF. The CDR3 nucleotides read TGTGCCAGGTTACCCTTACAGGTGGGCTATGGCTACACCTTC.

This chain uses TRBV28 with TRBJ1-4; D is perhaps TRBD1 (6 bases). CDR3 size: 16 residues. Germline V gene sequence: CDR1 MDHEN, CDR2 SYDVKM. Trimming left V 3 bases short and J 6 bases short, with 17 bases between. CDR3 sequence reads: CASSLSAGESYEKLFF. The CDR3 nucleotides are TGTGCCAGCAGTTTGTCCGCAGGGGAAAGTTATGAAAAACTGTTTTTT.

The gene calls are TRBV5-1 and TRBJ1-1; possibly TRBD1 for D (5 bases). Germline-derived CDR1 and CDR2 are SGHRS and YFSETQ. Trimming took 6 bases from V and 5 from J, leaving 14 bases between them. This CDR3 comprises 13 residues. This CDR3 reads CASNQGRKTEAFF. Here the CDR3 DNA reads TGCGCCAGCAATCAGGGACGGAAGACTGAAGCTTTCTTT. Full variable domain (outside the CDR3, taken from reference TRBV5-1 and TRBJ1-1): KAGVTQTPRYLIKTRGQQVTLSCSPISGHRSVSWYQQTPGQGLQFLFEYFSETQRNKGNFPGRFSGRQFSNSRSEMNVSTLELGDSALYLCASNQGRKTEAFFGQGTRLTVV.

The rearrangement joins TRBV11-2 to TRBJ2-5; 9 positions match TRBD1. Per germline, CDR1 SGHAT and CDR2 FQNNGV. The CDR3 runs 15 residues. Trimming removed 5 bases from V and 4 bases from J; junction bases left unmatched: 8. The DNA of the CDR3 is TGTGCCAGCAGCCAATCCGGGACAGGGAGAGAGACCCAGTACTTC. It specifies CASSQSGTGRETQYF.

The chain employs TRBV28 and TRBJ1-5; D perhaps matches TRBD1 (6 bases). The CDR3 has 13 residues. Germline CDR1 MDHEN, CDR2 SYDVKM. The V end lost 7 bases, the J end lost 1 base, and 8 bases lay between the germline ends. The CDR3 loop reads CASIGGSNQPQHF. CDR3 nucleotide sequence: TGTGCCAGCATAGGGGGGAGCAATCAGCCCCAGCATTTT.

The chain couples TRBV27 to TRBJ1-5; D is unresolved. Trimming took off 4 bases at V and 0 bases at J, with 10 bases between the two ends. The CDR3 runs 15 residues. The germline V gene has CDR1 MNHEY and CDR2 SMNVEV (reference sequence). The CDR3 DNA follows: TGTGCCAGCAGTTACGCACACAGTAGCAATCAGCCCCAGCATTTT. Its translation is CASSYAHSSNQPQHF.

This clone turned up a few times. The chain links TRBV9 to TRBJ1-1, with a weak D call TRBD1 (6 bases). Germline V gene sequence: CDR1 SGDLS, CDR2 YYNGEE. CDR3 length equals 14 residues. V lost 2 bases to trimming and J lost 0 bases, with 8 bases between them. This CDR3 is CASSVQGMNTEAFF. As DNA, the CDR3 is TGTGCCAGCAGCGTGCAGGGGATGAACACTGAAGCTTTCTTT.

For this clone: Different DNA sequences within this sample yield the same CDR3. The CDR3 nucleotides are TGTGCCAGCAGCTTAGGGGGGAACACTGAAGCTTTCTTT. Encoded protein: CASSLGGNTEAFF. The chain combines TRBV11-2 with TRBJ1-1; D is uncertain. V lost 1 base and J lost 1, with 4 bases in between. Per the germline V gene, CDR1 is SGHAT and CDR2 is FQNNGV. This CDR3 contains 13 residues.

The J gene is TRBJ1-4, the V gene TRBV6-5, with 10 bases matching TRBD1. The length of the CDR3 is 15 residues. Germline CDR1 is MNHEY and CDR2 is SVGAGI. J was trimmed by 7 bases and V by 6 bases; bases with no gene match: 8. CDR3 region: CASRAGTGVVEKLFF. CDR3 sequence (DNA): TGTGCCAGCAGGGCCGGGACAGGGGTAGTTGAAAAACTGTTTTTT.

The chain couples TRBV18 to TRBJ1-5; TRBD1 aligns across 9 bases. J gave up 4 bases and V 5 bases, and 6 bases lay outside the gene matches. Germline lookup yields CDR1 KGHSH and CDR2 LQKENI. CDR3 size: 15 residues. As DNA, the CDR3 is TGTGCCAGCTCAAATGTGGGACAGGGAAATCAGCCCCAGCATTTT. It is translated as CASSNVGQGNQPQHF.

This chain uses TRBV6-5 with TRBJ2-7; D is perhaps TRBD1 or TRBD2 (6 bases each). V lost 0 bases and J lost 6, with 18 bases in between. The CDR3 contains 16 residues. Germline assignment: CDR1 MNHEY and CDR2 SVGAGI. The DNA for the CDR3 is TGTGCCAGCAGTTACTCGAGTGGGGGGCCAAGGGGCGAGCAGTACTTC. Its protein product is CASSYSSGGPRGEQYF.

The chain uses TRBV3-1 (or the pseudogene TRBV3-2) and TRBJ1-6; 7 bases fit TRBD1. Germline CDR1 and CDR2: LGHDT and YNNKEL (reference sequence). This CDR3 contains 16 residues. V lost 3 bases, J lost 10 bases, and 12 bases stayed unmatched. CDR3 loop: CASSHRGQPPGSPLHF. The CDR3 bases are TGTGCCAGCAGCCACAGGGGACAGCCACCGGGATCACCCCTCCACTTT.

This rearrangement joins TRBV30 to TRBJ1-4; D remains unclear. This CDR3 contains 10 residues. The germline V gene has CDR1 GTSNPN and CDR2 SVGIG (reference sequence). V shed 4 bases and J shed 8 bases, with 5 bases lying between them. The CDR3 region is CAWMEEKLFF. The CDR3 nucleotides read TGTGCCTGGATGGAAGAAAAACTGTTTTTT.